The rows below give T cell receptor beta chains drawn from one sample of a study of blood T cell repertoires in COVID-19. The assay was immunoSEQ multiplex PCR, and TCRdb's table has in-frame clones only and misses some. The table records some 150,000 clones, over 70% of them present only once. The sequenced sample consisted of peripheral blood. The receptors were gathered from a man between 60 and 70 years old with acute or convalescent COVID-19. CDR3s include the opening cysteine and the closing phenylalanine or tryptophan. The order of the fields is J gene, clone size, V gene, D gene, CDR3 protein, CDR3 DNA. A D gene is named only where the DNA matches it firmly. Clone sizes are given selectively: once, few, many, or a class where the clone is expanded.

j_gene: TRBJ1-3
abundance: NA
v_gene: TRBV5-6
d_gene: NA
CDR3aa: CASSQIRDTIYF
CDR3nt: TGTGCCAGCAGTCAAATTCGAGACACCATATATTTT

j_gene: TRBJ1-3
abundance: NA
v_gene: TRBV5-4
d_gene: TRBD1
CDR3aa: CASSLYRGAGNTIYF
CDR3nt: TGTGCCAGCAGCTTGTACAGGGGAGCTGGAAACACCATATATTTT

j_gene: TRBJ2-1
abundance: NA
v_gene: TRBV28
d_gene: TRBD2
CDR3aa: CASSRVAGSSYNEQFF
CDR3nt: TGTGCCAGCAGCCGTGTAGCGGGGAGCTCCTACAATGAGCAGTTCTTC

j_gene: TRBJ1-1
abundance: once
v_gene: TRBV18
d_gene: NA
CDR3aa: CASSPQEGNTEAFF
CDR3nt: TGTGCCAGCTCACCCCAGGAAGGGAACACTGAAGCTTTCTTT

j_gene: TRBJ2-5
abundance: NA
v_gene: TRBV5-6
d_gene: NA
CDR3aa: CASSFKGGETQYF
CDR3nt: TGTGCCAGCAGCTTTAAAGGGGGAGAGACCCAGTACTTC

j_gene: TRBJ2-3
abundance: NA
v_gene: TRBV5-6
d_gene: NA
CDR3aa: CASSFQGTDTQYF
CDR3nt: TGTGCCAGCAGCTTTCAGGGGACAGATACGCAGTATTTT

j_gene: TRBJ2-7
abundance: NA
v_gene: TRBV9
d_gene: TRBD1
CDR3aa: CASSVAGTGTYEQYF
CDR3nt: TGTGCCAGCAGCGTAGCCGGGACAGGGACCTACGAGCAGTACTTC

j_gene: TRBJ1-2
abundance: few
v_gene: TRBV6-5
d_gene: TRBD1
CDR3aa: CASSYSTGHNYGYTF
CDR3nt: TGTGCCAGCAGTTACTCGACAGGGCACAACTATGGCTACACCTTC

j_gene: TRBJ2-7
abundance: NA
v_gene: TRBV5-1
d_gene: NA
CDR3aa: CASSLDRPTYEQYF
CDR3nt: TGCGCCAGCAGCTTAGACAGACCAACCTACGAGCAGTACTTC

j_gene: TRBJ2-3
abundance: NA
v_gene: TRBV6-2/TRBV6-3
d_gene: NA
CDR3aa: CASSYVLKTDTQYF
CDR3nt: TGTGCCAGCAGTTATGTCCTAAAGACAGATACGCAGTATTTT

j_gene: TRBJ2-1
abundance: NA
v_gene: TRBV7-3
d_gene: TRBD2
CDR3aa: CASSQTSGSRHEQFF
CDR3nt: TGTGCCAGCAGCCAGACTAGCGGGAGTAGACATGAGCAGTTCTTC

j_gene: TRBJ2-7
abundance: NA
v_gene: TRBV7-2
d_gene: NA
CDR3aa: CASSLGVPRNSYEQYF
CDR3nt: TGTGCCAGCAGCTTAGGGGTCCCTAGAAACTCCTACGAGCAGTACTTC

j_gene: TRBJ1-1
abundance: NA
v_gene: TRBV9
d_gene: NA
CDR3aa: CASSTGGTGNTEAFF
CDR3nt: TGTGCCAGCAGCACGGGAGGAACGGGTAACACTGAAGCTTTCTTT

j_gene: TRBJ2-1
abundance: NA
v_gene: TRBV15
d_gene: NA
CDR3aa: CATSRANRAYNEQFF
CDR3nt: TGTGCCACCAGCAGAGCCAACAGGGCCTACAATGAGCAGTTCTTC

j_gene: TRBJ2-3
abundance: NA
v_gene: TRBV7-2
d_gene: TRBD2
CDR3aa: CASSPPGTSGDTQYF
CDR3nt: TGTGCCAGCAGCCCACCTGGGACTAGCGGAGATACGCAGTATTTT

j_gene: TRBJ1-6
abundance: few
v_gene: TRBV7-9
d_gene: NA
CDR3aa: CASSSDSFGSPLHF
CDR3nt: TGTGCCAGCAGCTCGGACAGTTTTGGTTCACCCCTCCACTTT

j_gene: TRBJ1-1
abundance: once
v_gene: TRBV4-2
d_gene: NA
CDR3aa: CASSPFYGGDTEAFF
CDR3nt: TGTGCCAGCAGCCCTTTCTACGGGGGGGACACTGAAGCTTTCTTT

j_gene: TRBJ2-7
abundance: few
v_gene: TRBV6-6
d_gene: TRBD1
CDR3aa: CASKTGQGTYEQYF
CDR3nt: TGTGCCAGCAAAACGGGACAGGGGACCTACGAGCAGTACTTC

j_gene: TRBJ1-1
abundance: once
v_gene: TRBV18
d_gene: TRBD1
CDR3aa: CASSPPRDRATEAFF
CDR3nt: TGTGCCAGCTCACCACCTAGGGACAGGGCAACTGAAGCTTTCTTT

j_gene: TRBJ2-1
abundance: NA
v_gene: TRBV10-1
d_gene: NA
CDR3aa: CASPLPGYNEQFF
CDR3nt: TGCGCCAGCCCGCTTCCGGGCTACAATGAGCAGTTCTTC

j_gene: TRBJ1-5
abundance: NA
v_gene: TRBV12-5
d_gene: NA
CDR3aa: CASGLGSWSNQPQHF
CDR3nt: TGTGCTAGTGGTTTGGGCAGTTGGAGCAATCAGCCCCAGCATTTT

j_gene: TRBJ2-3
abundance: NA
v_gene: TRBV6-5
d_gene: TRBD2
CDR3aa: CASSYSSGGATDTQYF
CDR3nt: TGTGCCAGCAGTTACTCAAGCGGGGGGGCGACAGATACGCAGTATTTT

j_gene: TRBJ2-7
abundance: few
v_gene: TRBV5-3
d_gene: TRBD1
CDR3aa: CARSLAGQGSSYEQYF
CDR3nt: TGTGCCAGAAGCTTGGCAGGACAGGGAAGCTCCTACGAGCAGTACTTC

j_gene: TRBJ2-3
abundance: NA
v_gene: TRBV14
d_gene: TRBD1
CDR3aa: CASSPRRQGADTQYF
CDR3nt: TGTGCCAGCAGCCCTCGACGGCAGGGGGCAGATACGCAGTATTTT

j_gene: TRBJ2-7
abundance: few
v_gene: TRBV4-3
d_gene: TRBD1
CDR3aa: CASSQGDRSGIPSEQYF
CDR3nt: TGCGCCAGCAGCCAAGGGGACAGAAGCGGAATACCCTCCGAGCAGTACTTC

j_gene: TRBJ2-7
abundance: once
v_gene: TRBV15
d_gene: NA
CDR3aa: CATSRDLGGEQYF
CDR3nt: TGTGCCACCAGCAGAGATCTTGGAGGAGAGCAGTACTTC

j_gene: TRBJ2-3
abundance: NA
v_gene: TRBV12-3/TRBV12-4
d_gene: TRBD2
CDR3aa: CASSSGTRHYF
CDR3nt: TGTGCCAGCAGCTCCGGGACTAGACACTATTTT

j_gene: TRBJ2-5
abundance: NA
v_gene: TRBV4-1
d_gene: NA
CDR3aa: CASSRLVGETQYF
CDR3nt: TGCGCCAGCAGCCGACTAGTCGGGGAGACCCAGTACTTC

j_gene: TRBJ1-5
abundance: NA
v_gene: TRBV5-6
d_gene: NA
CDR3aa: CASSPGWDQPQHF
CDR3nt: TGTGCCAGCAGCCCGGGATGGGATCAGCCCCAGCATTTT

j_gene: TRBJ2-1
abundance: NA
v_gene: TRBV3-1/TRBV3-2
d_gene: TRBD1
CDR3aa: CASSHPDRVAHNEQFF
CDR3nt: TGTGCCAGCAGCCATCCCGACAGGGTTGCACACAATGAGCAGTTCTTC

j_gene: TRBJ2-3
abundance: NA
v_gene: TRBV12-3/TRBV12-4
d_gene: TRBD2
CDR3aa: CASGRGGSDTQYF
CDR3nt: TGTGCCAGCGGGCGGGGGGGCTCGGATACGCAGTATTTT

j_gene: TRBJ2-7
abundance: NA
v_gene: TRBV7-8
d_gene: TRBD1
CDR3aa: CASSLRGTGGAYEQYF
CDR3nt: TGTGCCAGCAGCTTACGTGGGACAGGGGGTGCTTACGAGCAGTACTTC

j_gene: TRBJ1-2
abundance: NA
v_gene: TRBV2
d_gene: NA
CDR3aa: CASRATEWGYTF
CDR3nt: TGTGCCAGCAGGGCCACAGAGTGGGGCTACACCTTC

j_gene: TRBJ2-7
abundance: NA
v_gene: TRBV4-2
d_gene: NA
CDR3aa: CASSQGIGEYEQYF
CDR3nt: TGTGCCAGCAGCCAAGGAATCGGGGAGTACGAGCAGTACTTC